This TCR beta chain came from a study of T cell repertoires in cytomegalovirus infection. Study-level information: It can be stated that public TCR beta signatures indicated CMV infection as well as a matching HLA type.

From the reads, TCRdb called clonotypes with MiXCR, one entry per CDR3 protein. This sample yields more than 400,000 distinct CDR3 sequences, of which 26% are seen a single time; around 14% belongs to the top ten. Broader study findings: Predominance within the ex vivo response was attributable to HLA-C-restricted CMV-specific TCR beta clonotypes.

V shed 1 base and J 2 bases; nucleotides not matched to a gene: 2. The CDR3 sequence is 14 residues long. A remark on this clonotype: Antigen unknown.

Sequenced material: PBMCs. V gene TRBV12-3 or TRBV12-4 combines with J gene TRBJ2-7, with 7 nucleotides matching TRBD2. The clonotype was recovered from a human donor in good health (CMV status not recorded). Some clones in this sample may be carry-over from other donors' samples. CDR3 loop: CASSLVAGPYEQYF. CDR3 nucleotides: TGTGCCAGCAGTTTAGTAGCGGGTCCCTACGAGCAGTACTTC.